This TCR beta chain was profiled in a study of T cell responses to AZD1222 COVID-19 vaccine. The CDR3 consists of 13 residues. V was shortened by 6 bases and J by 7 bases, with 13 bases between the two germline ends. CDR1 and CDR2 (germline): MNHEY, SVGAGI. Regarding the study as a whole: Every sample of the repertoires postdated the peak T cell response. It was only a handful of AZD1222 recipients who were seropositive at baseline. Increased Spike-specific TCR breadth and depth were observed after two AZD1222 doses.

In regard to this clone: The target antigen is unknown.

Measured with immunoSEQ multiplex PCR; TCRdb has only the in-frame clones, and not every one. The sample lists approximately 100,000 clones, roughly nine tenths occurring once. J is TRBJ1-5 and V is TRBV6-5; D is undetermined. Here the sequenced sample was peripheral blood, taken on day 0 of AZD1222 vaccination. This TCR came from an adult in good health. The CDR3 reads CASRAAASQPQHF. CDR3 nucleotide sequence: TGTGCCAGCAGGGCGGCAGCATCCCAGCCCCAGCATTTT.